This T cell receptor (beta chain) was obtained from a study of T-cell reconstitution after alpha-beta-depleted transplantation in children (dated by TCRdb to 2015 to 2016). The study in broad terms: T-cell immune reconstitution after TCRalphabeta/CD19-depleted allogeneic hematopoietic cell transplantation in children was quantitatively tracked in the study by means of TCR repertoire profiling. Results the study describes overall, beyond this receptor: Apparently early alphabetaT-cell count recovery about two months after transplant reportedly relied on only several hundred rapidly expanded clones derived from non-depleted graft cells. Over the following months the frequencies of hyperexpanded clones went down, and after one year T-cell counts and TCRbeta diversity were mostly credited to newly produced T cells. In some patients, the high TCRbeta diversity seen at day 60 was put down to recipient T cells and intrathymic progenitors that had survived conditioning.

The sample's treatment or condition, from its label and the paper: allogeneic hematopoietic cell transplantation with graft depleted of TCRalphabeta T cells and CD19 B cells. Transplant recipients were children who received TCRalphabeta/CD19-depleted allogeneic hematopoietic cell grafts. Library preparation used PCR. TCRdb lists the instrument as Illumina HiSeq 2500. TCR library preparation used molecular barcoding, with unique molecular identifiers applied to normalize quantification of the TCRbeta repertoire. Using fastp trimming at Q25 and MiXCR clonotype assembly, TCRdb reanalyzed the public sequencing data and kept in-frame beta chains. Every distinct CDR3 protein forms one entry, paired with its most common genes and DNA. The sample includes almost 600,000 distinct CDR3 sequences, with 25% to 30% observed a single time. Just over 35% of the sample is held by the ten biggest clonotypes. This clonotype has more than one count but fewer than ten. It lacks a known antigen. Base quality data are lacking; no much larger clone is found one base away.

CDR1 and CDR2, per the germline V gene, are SGHVS and FQNEAQ. The CDR3 starts with the cysteine, ends with the phenylalanine, and has 16 residues. Only CDR3 DNA is held: 48 bases, read in frame from base 1. Relative to germline, V is 2 bases shorter and J is 3 bases shorter, with 11 bases between their ends. The input for sequencing was PBMCs, taken before TCRalphabeta/CD19-depleted stem cell transplant. The TCR was taken from a boy in the first two years of life with Wiskott-Aldrich syndrome, due to receive a stem cell transplant. The V and J segments used are TRBV7-8 and TRBJ1-6, and the D gene may be TRBD1, 6 bases matching. For the CDR3, the sequence is CASSLSSGVYNSPLHF. Here is the DNA: TGTGCCAGCAGCTTATCTTCAGGGGTCTATAATTCACCCCTCCACTTT.